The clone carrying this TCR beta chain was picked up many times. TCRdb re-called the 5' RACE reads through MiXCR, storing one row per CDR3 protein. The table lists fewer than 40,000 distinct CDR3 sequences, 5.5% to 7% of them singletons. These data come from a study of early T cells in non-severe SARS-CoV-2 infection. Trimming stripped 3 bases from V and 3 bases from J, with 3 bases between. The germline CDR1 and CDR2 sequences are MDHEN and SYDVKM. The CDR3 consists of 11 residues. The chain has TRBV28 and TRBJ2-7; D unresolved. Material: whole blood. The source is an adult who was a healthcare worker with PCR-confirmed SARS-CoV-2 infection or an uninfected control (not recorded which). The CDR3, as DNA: TGTGCCAGCAGTTTTTACTACGAGCAGTACTTC. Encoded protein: CASSFYYEQYF.